This TCR beta chain was sequenced for a study of T cell responses to AZD1222 COVID-19 vaccine. Profiled with immunoSEQ multiplex PCR; TCRdb holds only in-frame clones, not every one. The table includes under 100,000 clones, 70% to 90% detected once. CDR1 and CDR2 from the germline V gene are SGDLS and YYNGEE. CDR3 length: 15 amino acids. The germline V and J ends were trimmed by 0 bases and 7 bases, with 13 bases remaining between them. Sequencing used peripheral blood, obtained 28 days after the second AZD1222 dose. The chain links TRBV9 to TRBJ1-4; D is ambiguous. The TCR was taken from an adult who received the AZD1222 COVID-19 vaccine. In DNA, the CDR3 is TGTGCCAGCAGCGTAGGATCCACCGGGTTTGAAAAACTGTTTTTT. Amino acid sequence: CASSVGSTGFEKLFF.